The source of this T cell receptor (beta chain) is a study of T cell repertoires in cytomegalovirus infection. Findings and limits, study-wide: HLA-C-restricted TCR beta clonotypes specific for CMV led the ex vivo response. Public TCR beta family frequency separated CMV-and-HLA carriers, including in an independent cohort.

This clonotype has just a few counts. Its antigen is still unknown. One entry per CDR3 protein results from TCRdb running MiXCR on the reads. The profile shows 490,000 or so distinct CDR3 sequences, roughly 12% of them singletons. The CDR3 contains 14 residues. Germline-derived CDR1 and CDR2 are DFQATT and SNEGSKA (reference sequence). Trimming took 3 bases from V and 4 from J; bases not matched to a gene: 3. This sequence originates from a human donor in good health (CMV status not recorded). Some clones in this sample may be carry-over from other donors' samples. V is TRBV20-1 and J is TRBJ2-3, with 11 positions matching TRBD1. Input material: PBMCs. The chain's CDR3 is CSARPGQGADTQYF. CDR3 DNA sequence: TGCAGTGCTAGGCCGGGACAGGGGGCAGATACGCAGTATTTT.